This T cell receptor beta chain is drawn from a study of shared clonotypes between healthy human individuals. Background on the study: Serving as donors were two women and a few men, whose ages spanned 18 to 49. There were three CD4 naive, three CD4 memory, two CD8 naive and one CD8 memory plates per donor. Whole-study results and caveats: Clonotypes shared by all four sorted-subset donors had higher generation probabilities than non-shared clonotypes.

The data were produced by immunoSEQ multiplex PCR, yet TCRdb's version contains in-frame clones alone and is incomplete. The sample includes approximately 2,000,000 clones, 85% to 95% of them seen just once. As concerns this clone: Its target is not known.

V lost 5 bases, J lost 3 bases, and 14 bases stayed unmatched. Germline V CDR1 and CDR2: MNHEY, SMNVEV (reference sequence). CDR3 length: 17 residues. CD4+ cells were split into CD45RA+ naive and CD45RA-negative memory subsets. The chain recombines TRBV27 with TRBJ2-7; 9 nucleotides match TRBD1. Sequenced: naive CD4+ T cells from PBMCs. Subset described: CD45RA+ positively selected. This sequence was found in a man between 18 and 35 years old in good health. Some clones in this sample may be carry-over from other donors' samples. CDR3 loop: CASSLRDRATPYYEQYF. In DNA form, the CDR3 reads TGTGCCAGCAGTCTCCGGGACAGGGCGACCCCCTACTACGAGCAGTACTTC.